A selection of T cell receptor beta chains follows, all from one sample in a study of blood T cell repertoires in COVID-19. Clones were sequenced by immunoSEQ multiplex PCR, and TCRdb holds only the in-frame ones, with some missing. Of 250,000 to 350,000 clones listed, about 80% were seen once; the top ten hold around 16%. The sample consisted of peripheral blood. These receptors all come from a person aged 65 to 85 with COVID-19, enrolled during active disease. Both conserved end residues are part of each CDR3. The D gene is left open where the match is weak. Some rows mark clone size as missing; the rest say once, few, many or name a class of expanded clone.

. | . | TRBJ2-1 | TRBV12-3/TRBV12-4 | CASSRSYNEQFF | TGTGCTAGCAGTCGCTCCTACAATGAGCAGTTCTTC
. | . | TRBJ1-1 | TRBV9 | CASSVGLLSGANTEAFF | TGTGCCAGCAGCGTAGGACTTCTATCGGGTGCGAACACTGAAGCTTTCTTT
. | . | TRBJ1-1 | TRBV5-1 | CASSATSVGGEAFF | TGCGCCAGCAGCGCGACATCCGTCGGGGGTGAAGCTTTCTTT
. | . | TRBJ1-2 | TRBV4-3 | CASSQLRTGNYGYTF | TGCGCCAGCAGCCAATTGAGGACGGGAAACTATGGCTACACCTTC
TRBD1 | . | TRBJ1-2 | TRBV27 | CASKPGQTEYGYTF | TGTGCCAGCAAACCGGGACAGACAGAATATGGCTACACCTTC
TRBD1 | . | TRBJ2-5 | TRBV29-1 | CSVGHRGPLGGETQYF | TGCAGCGTTGGTCACAGGGGGCCGCTCGGAGGAGAGACCCAGTACTTC
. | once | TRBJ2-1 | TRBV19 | CASSTPPSGSYNEQFF | TGTGCCAGTAGTACCCCCCCCAGCGGCTCCTACAATGAGCAGTTCTTC
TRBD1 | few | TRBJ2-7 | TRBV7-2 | CASSGFTGAGYEQYF | TGTGCCAGCAGCGGATTTACAGGGGCAGGATACGAGCAGTACTTC
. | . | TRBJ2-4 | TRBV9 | CASSVVDRLKNIQYF | TGTGCCAGCAGCGTAGTCGACAGGTTGAAAAACATTCAGTACTTC
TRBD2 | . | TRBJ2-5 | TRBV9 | CASSSHAHLAGEETQYF | TGTGCCAGCAGCTCCCACGCCCATCTAGCGGGGGAAGAGACCCAGTACTTC
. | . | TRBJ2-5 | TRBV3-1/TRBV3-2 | CASSPRWGGSETQYF | TGTGCCAGCAGCCCTAGGTGGGGGGGCTCAGAGACCCAGTACTTC
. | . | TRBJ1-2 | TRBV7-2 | CATAWEGNYGYTF | TGTGCCACCGCCTGGGAGGGGAACTATGGCTACACCTTC
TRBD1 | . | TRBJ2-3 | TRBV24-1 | CATSETGVTDTQYF | TGTGCCACCAGTGAAACAGGGGTCACAGATACGCAGTATTTT
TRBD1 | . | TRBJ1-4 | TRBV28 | CASSLSGGTGVEKLFF | TGTGCCAGCAGTTTATCCGGGGGGACAGGGGTGGAAAAACTGTTTTTT
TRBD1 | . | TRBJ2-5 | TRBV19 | CASSQSTGTGEGETQYF | TGTGCCAGTAGTCAATCCACCGGGACAGGGGAGGGAGAGACCCAGTACTTC
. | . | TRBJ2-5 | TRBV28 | CASSLAAAQETQYF | TGTGCCAGCAGTTTGGCGGCAGCGCAAGAGACCCAGTACTTC
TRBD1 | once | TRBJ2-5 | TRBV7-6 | CASSFPGQGGETQYF | TGTGCCAGCAGTTTCCCTGGACAGGGCGGAGAGACCCAGTACTTC
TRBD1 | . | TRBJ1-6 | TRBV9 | CASSVNPGQPNSPLHF | TGTGCCAGCAGCGTAAACCCGGGACAGCCAAATTCACCCCTCCACTTT
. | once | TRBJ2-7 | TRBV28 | CASSLSIDYEQYF | TGTGCCAGCAGTTTATCCATAGACTACGAGCAGTACTTC
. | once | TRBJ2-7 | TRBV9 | CASSPEGGSHEQYF | TGTGCCAGCAGCCCCGAGGGTGGCTCCCACGAGCAGTACTTC
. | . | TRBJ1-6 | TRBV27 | CASTYSVGASSPLHF | TGTGCCAGCACCTACTCAGTGGGGGCCAGCTCACCCCTCCACTTT
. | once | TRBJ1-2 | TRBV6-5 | CAIKPEGGGYTF | TGTGCCATCAAACCTGAGGGTGGCGGCTACACCTTC
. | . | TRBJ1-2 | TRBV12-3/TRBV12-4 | CASSSGQPYTF | TGTGCCAGCAGTTCAGGACAGCCCTACACCTTC
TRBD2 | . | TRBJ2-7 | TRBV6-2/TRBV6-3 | CASSKAGDPYEQYF | TGTGCCAGCAGTAAAGCGGGGGACCCCTACGAGCAGTACTTC
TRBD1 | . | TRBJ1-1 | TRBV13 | CASSRDRGNEAFF | TGTGCCAGCAGTAGGGACAGGGGGAATGAAGCTTTCTTT
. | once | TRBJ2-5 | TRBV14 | CASSQDDSRGTQYF | TGTGCCAGCAGCCAAGATGACTCCCGGGGGACCCAGTACTTC
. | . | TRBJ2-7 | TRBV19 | CAAKTSGYSPYEQYF | TGTGCCGCCAAGACCTCAGGTTATTCGCCCTACGAGCAGTACTTC
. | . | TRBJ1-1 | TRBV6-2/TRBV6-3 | CASSYGPNTEAFF | TGTGCCAGCAGTTACGGGCCGAACACTGAAGCTTTCTTT
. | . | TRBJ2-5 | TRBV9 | CASSVEGGGETQYF | TGTGCCAGCAGCGTAGAGGGGGGAGGGGAGACCCAGTACTTC
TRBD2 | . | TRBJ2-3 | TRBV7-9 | CASSTSGNTDTQYF | TGTGCCAGCAGCACTAGCGGGAACACAGATACGCAGTATTTT
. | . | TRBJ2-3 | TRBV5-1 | CASSLRGTATDTQYF | TGCGCCAGCAGCTTGCGGGGAACAGCTACAGATACGCAGTATTTT
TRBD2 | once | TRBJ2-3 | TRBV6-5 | CASCLAGPGSDTQYF | TGTGCCAGCTGTTTAGCGGGGCCGGGCTCAGATACGCAGTATTTT
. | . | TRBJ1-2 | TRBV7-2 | CASSPQTELRTYGYTF | TGTGCCAGCAGCCCACAAACAGAGTTGAGAACCTATGGCTACACCTTC
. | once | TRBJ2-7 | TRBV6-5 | CASTVGPRQYF | TGTGCCAGCACAGTGGGGCCCCGCCAGTACTTC
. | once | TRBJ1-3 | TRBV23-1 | CASSHPLLGPGNTIYF | TGCGCCAGCAGTCACCCTCTTCTGGGGCCTGGAAACACCATATATTTT
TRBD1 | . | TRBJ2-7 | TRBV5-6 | CASSLTGAYEQYF | TGTGCCAGCAGCCTGACAGGGGCGTACGAGCAGTACTTC
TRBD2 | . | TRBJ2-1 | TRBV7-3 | CASSFTSGGINSYNEQFF | TGTGCCAGCAGCTTTACTAGCGGGGGGATAAACTCCTACAATGAGCAGTTCTTC